This T cell receptor beta chain was documented in a study of CD8 T cells in Susac syndrome. TCR beta sequencing covered blood CD8+ and CD4+ T cells. FACS was used to enrich TEMRA cells, whereas the CD8+ and CD4+ T cells were obtained by negative isolation. Reverse transcription of about 0.5 to 1 ug RNA was performed with random hexamers. Multiplex immunoSEQ PCR targeted 54 Vbeta and 13 Jbeta TCR beta segments. Via MiXCR, TCRdb re-called the immunoSEQ multiplex PCR reads, giving one row per CDR3 protein. The sample yields tens of thousands of distinct CDR3 sequences, roughly 90% seen once. For this clonotype: Antigen specificity is unknown.

Study conclusions and caveats: The study's TCR sequencing and HLA analysis covered a relatively small number of individuals, and the study acknowledged this.

The germline V gene has CDR1 MDHEN and CDR2 SYDVKM. This CDR3 region has 12 residues. With 6 bases removed from V and 7 bases from J, the gap between germline ends came to 12 bases. This chain joins TRBV28 and TRBJ1-1, with D possibly matching TRBD1 (5 bases). The clonotype was recovered from a human donor with multiple sclerosis. Sequencing was carried out using CD8+ T cells from PBMCs. CDR3 region: CASRQGWDEAFF. The CDR3 DNA follows: TGTGCCAGCAGGCAGGGCTGGGATGAAGCTTTCTTT.